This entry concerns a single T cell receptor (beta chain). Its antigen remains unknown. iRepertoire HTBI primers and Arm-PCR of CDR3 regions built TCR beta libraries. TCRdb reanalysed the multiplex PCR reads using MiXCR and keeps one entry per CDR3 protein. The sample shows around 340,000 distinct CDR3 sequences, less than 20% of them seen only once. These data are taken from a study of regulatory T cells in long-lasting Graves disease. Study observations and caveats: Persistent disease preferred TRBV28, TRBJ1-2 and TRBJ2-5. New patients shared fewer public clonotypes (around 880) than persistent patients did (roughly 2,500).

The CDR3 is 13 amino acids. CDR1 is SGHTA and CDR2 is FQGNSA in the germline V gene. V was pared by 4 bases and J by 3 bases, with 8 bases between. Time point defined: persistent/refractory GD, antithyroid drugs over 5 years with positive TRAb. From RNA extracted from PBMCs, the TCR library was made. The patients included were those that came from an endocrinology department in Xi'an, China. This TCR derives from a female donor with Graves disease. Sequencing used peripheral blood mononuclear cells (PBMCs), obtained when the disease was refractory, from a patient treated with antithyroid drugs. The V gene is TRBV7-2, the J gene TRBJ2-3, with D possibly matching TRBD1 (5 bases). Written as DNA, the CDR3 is TGTGCCAGCAGCTCCAGGGTTACAGATACGCAGTATTTT. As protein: CASSSRVTDTQYF. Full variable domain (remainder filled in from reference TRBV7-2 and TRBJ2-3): GAGVSQSPSNKVTEKGKDVELRCDPISGHTALYWYRQSLGQGLEFLIYFQGNSAPDKSGLPSDRFSAERTGGSVSTLTIQRTQQEDSAVYLCASSSRVTDTQYFGPGTRLTVL.